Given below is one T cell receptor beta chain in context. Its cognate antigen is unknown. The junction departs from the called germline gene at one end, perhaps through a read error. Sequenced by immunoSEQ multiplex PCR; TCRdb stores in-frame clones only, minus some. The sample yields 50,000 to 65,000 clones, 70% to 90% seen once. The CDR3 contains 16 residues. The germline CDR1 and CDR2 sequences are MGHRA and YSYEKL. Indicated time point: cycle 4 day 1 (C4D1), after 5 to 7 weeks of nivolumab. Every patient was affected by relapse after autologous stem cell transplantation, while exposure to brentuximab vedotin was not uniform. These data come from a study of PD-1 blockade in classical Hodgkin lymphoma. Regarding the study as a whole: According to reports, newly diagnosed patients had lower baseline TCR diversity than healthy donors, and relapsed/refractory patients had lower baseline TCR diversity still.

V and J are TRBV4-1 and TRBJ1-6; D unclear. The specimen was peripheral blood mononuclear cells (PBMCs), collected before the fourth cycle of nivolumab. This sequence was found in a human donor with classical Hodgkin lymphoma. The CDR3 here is CASGQARANTNSPLHF. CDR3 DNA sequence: TGCGCCAGCGGCCAAGCACGGGCTAATACTAATTCACCCCTCCACTTT.